The 6 T cell receptor beta chains below were found in one sample sequenced in a study of T cells in localized non-small cell lung cancer. Produced via immunoSEQ multiplex PCR; TCRdb's table is partial and in-frame only. The sample has 25,000 to 30,000 clones, approximately 90% seen once; the top ten hold about 3%. The starting material was peripheral blood, obtained before any cancer treatment. These receptors all come from a woman aged 18 to 55 with stage I lung adenocarcinoma.

The chain joins TRBV30 to TRBJ1-2, with a weak D call TRBD1 (5 bases). V was clipped by 2 bases and J by 5 bases, with 12 bases between them. The CDR3 loop spans 13 amino acids. CDR1 and CDR2 from the germline V gene are GTSNPN and SVGIG (reference sequence). The DNA for the CDR3 is TGTGCCTGGAGTAGCGGGGGAAAATATGGCTACACCTTC. This translates into CAWSSGGKYGYTF.

In nucleotides, the CDR3 is TGTGCCAGCAGGGCCTCGGACAGGGGAGAACACAATGAGCAGTTCTTC. It specifies CASRASDRGEHNEQFF. This chain links TRBV25-1 with TRBJ2-1, with 9 bases identical to TRBD1. The CDR3 contains 16 residues. Germline lookup yields CDR1 MGHDK and CDR2 SYGVNS. Trimming cost V 6 bases and J 5 bases; bases outside gene matches: 11.

The chain links TRBV28 to TRBJ2-7; 14 nucleotides agree with TRBD2. The germline gives CDR1 MDHEN, CDR2 SYDVKM. The V and J ends lost 3 bases and 3 bases, in that order; junction bases with no gene match: 7. CDR3 length equals 17 residues. The CDR3 loop reads CASSLTSGRDRRYEQYF. In DNA, the CDR3 is TGTGCCAGCAGTTTGACTAGCGGGAGGGACAGGCGCTACGAGCAGTACTTC.

The V and J genes are TRBV11-2 and TRBJ1-3; TRBD1 agrees at 8 bases. Per the germline V gene, CDR1 is SGHAT and CDR2 is FQNNGV. CDR3 length equals 14 residues. The CDR3 reads CGGTGEDSGNTIYF. CDR3 coding DNA: TGTGGGGGGACAGGAGAGGACTCTGGAAACACCATATATTTT.

This sequence joins TRBV7-9 and TRBJ1-4; the D gene is possibly TRBD1 (5 bases). Between the trimmed V and J ends, which lost 1 base and 8 bases, there was a span of 11 bases. The CDR3 totals 14 residues. Germline V gives CDR1 SEHNR, CDR2 FQNEAQ (reference sequence). CDR3 sequence reads: CASSLEQGGEKLFF. The CDR3 DNA follows: TGTGCCAGCAGCTTAGAGCAGGGTGGAGAAAAACTGTTTTTT.

The gene calls are TRBV20-1 and TRBJ1-2; 7 bases line up with TRBD1. V trimming: 7 bases; J trimming: 4 bases; junction bases outside the gene matches: 3. The CDR3 loop spans 11 amino acids. In germline, CDR1 is DFQATT, CDR2 SNEGSKA (reference sequence). The CDR3 spells CSEGTAYGYTF. The CDR3 bases are TGCAGTGAGGGGACAGCCTATGGCTACACCTTC.